The 17 T cell receptor beta chains below were found in one sample sequenced in a study of cytomegalovirus exposure and HLA in healthy donors. Clones were sequenced by immunoSEQ multiplex PCR, and TCRdb holds only the in-frame ones, with some missing. Among 120,000 to 150,000 clones, 90% to 95% were seen once, and the ten largest hold 0.6% to 0.8%. The specimen was PBMCs. Source of these receptors: a man aged 18 to 30 in good health and CMV-seronegative.

V and J are TRBV18 and TRBJ1-2; no reliable D call. The CDR3 sequence is 14 residues long. In germline, CDR1 is KGHSH, CDR2 LQKENI. The V end lost 0 bases, the J end lost 0 bases, and 5 bases lay between the germline ends. The CDR3 bases are TGTGCCAGCTCACCACCGAGCGCTAACTATGGCTACACCTTC. Protein product: CASSPPSANYGYTF.

The chain recombines TRBV19 with TRBJ2-1; tentative D call: TRBD2 (7 bases). The V end was cut by 3 bases, the J end by 7 bases, with 13 bases between. CDR3 length: 14 residues. Germline V lookup: CDR1 LNHDA, CDR2 SQIVND (reference sequence). The CDR3 is CASSIGGRGNEQFF. As DNA, the CDR3 is TGTGCCAGTAGTATCGGGGGGCGCGGTAATGAGCAGTTCTTC.

This chain's CDR3 is CASSVGASDYTDTQYF. The CDR3 DNA follows: TGTGCCAGCAGCGTAGGGGCTAGCGACTACACAGATACGCAGTATTTT. The chain couples TRBV9 to TRBJ2-3, with D possibly TRBD2 on 6 matching bases. There are 16 residues in the CDR3. The germline V gene has CDR1 SGDLS and CDR2 YYNGEE. The V gene lost 0 bases and the J gene lost 2 bases, with 13 bases spanning the gap.

The chain joins TRBV5-4 to TRBJ2-3, with 10 nucleotides matching TRBD2. V lost 4 bases to trimming and J lost 2 bases; unmatched junction nucleotides: 4. Germline CDR1 is SGHNT and CDR2 is YYREEE (reference sequence). The CDR3 loop spans 15 amino acids. The CDR3 region is CASSLGLADTDTQYF. CDR3 nucleotide sequence: TGTGCCAGCAGCCTAGGACTAGCGGACACAGATACGCAGTATTTT.

This chain links TRBV9 with TRBJ2-7; TRBD1 agrees at 9 bases. The germline V gene has CDR1 SGDLS and CDR2 YYNGEE. The V gene end was trimmed by 2 bases and the J gene end by 3 bases; junction bases not matched to a gene: 3. This CDR3 contains 14 residues. CDR3 in amino acids: CASSVRDRDYEQYF. CDR3 bases: TGTGCCAGCAGCGTCCGGGACAGGGACTACGAGCAGTACTTC. Full variable domain (missing parts from reference TRBV9 and TRBJ2-7): DSGVTQTPKHLITATGQRVTLRCSPRSGDLSVYWYQQSLDQGLQFLIQYYNGEERAKGNILERFSAQQFPDLHSELNLSSLELGDSALYFCASSVRDRDYEQYFGPGTRLTVT.

This clone appeared once. The CDR3 loop reads CASSPGTLRTDTQYF. The CDR3 DNA reads as TGTGCCAGCAGCCCAGGGACTCTTAGGACGGATACGCAGTATTTT. This chain uses TRBV7-9 with TRBJ2-3, with D perhaps matching TRBD2 (6 bases). The CDR3 consists of 15 residues. V was trimmed by 5 bases and J by 6 bases, leaving 18 bases between them. Germline assignment: CDR1 SEHNR and CDR2 FQNEAQ (reference sequence).

The chain recombines TRBV7-8 with TRBJ2-5; maybe TRBD1 (5 bases). V was clipped by 5 bases and J by 4 bases, with 29 bases between them. Looked up from germline, CDR1 is SGHVS and CDR2 is FQNEAQ. The CDR3 length is 19 residues. CDR3 sequence reads: CASSLRGRSLALRGETQYF. CDR3 bases: TGTGCCAGCAGCCTCCGCGGACGTAGCTTAGCCCTAAGGGGAGAGACCCAGTACTTC.

In DNA form, the CDR3 reads TGTGCCAGCAGTTATGGGAGCGGGGATCAGCCCCAGCATTTT. It specifies CASSYGSGDQPQHF. J is TRBJ1-5 and V is TRBV6-6; D remains unclear. Trimming removed 3 bases at V and 5 bases at J, with 11 bases between. The CDR3 has 14 amino acids. Germline lookup yields CDR1 MNHNY and CDR2 SVGAGI (reference sequence).

The chain carries TRBV5-6 and TRBJ1-1; possibly TRBD1 for D (5 bases). The length of the CDR3 is 13 residues. The ends were cut back, 3 bases at V and 8 bases at J, with 14 bases in the middle. Germline lookup yields CDR1 SGHDT and CDR2 YYEEEE. In DNA, the CDR3 is TGTGCCAGCAGCTCGGGGGGACGGCTAGAAGCTTTCTTT. Residues: CASSSGGRLEAFF.

CDR3 amino acids: CASSYNNYGYTF. CDR3 in DNA: TGTGCCAGCAGCTACAATAACTATGGCTACACCTTC. The chain has TRBV7-2 and TRBJ1-2; D gene uncertain. Germline V lookup: CDR1 SGHTA, CDR2 FQGNSA. V lost 4 bases, J lost 1 base, and 4 bases lay in between. This CDR3 is built from 12 residues.

J is TRBJ2-7 and V is TRBV30; TRBD1 aligns across 7 bases. Trimming took 5 bases from V and 6 from J; bases not matched to a gene: 10. The CDR3 is made up of 13 amino acids. Germline assignment: CDR1 GTSNPN and CDR2 SVGIG (reference sequence). The CDR3: CAWALRSGGEQYV. As DNA, the CDR3 is TGTGCCTGGGCCTTGCGGTCAGGGGGCGAGCAGTACGTC.

The chain joins TRBV7-8 to TRBJ2-3; weak D call: TRBD2 (7 bases). The germline gives CDR1 SGHVS, CDR2 FQNEAQ. Trimming removed 1 base at V and 2 bases at J, with 13 bases between. CDR3 length equals 16 residues. The CDR3 loop reads CASSLVAGATTDTQYF. In nucleotides, the CDR3 is TGTGCCAGCAGCTTAGTTGCGGGGGCGACCACAGATACGCAGTATTTT.

The V call is TRBV5-4, the J call TRBJ1-4, with 8 bases fitting TRBD1. The CDR3 has 16 residues. Germline CDR1 is SGHNT and CDR2 is YYREEE (reference sequence). V shed 0 bases, J shed 8 bases, and the junction held 9 bases outside the gene matches. The CDR3 loop reads CASSLGDRPGDEKLFF. The CDR3 DNA reads as TGTGCCAGCAGCTTGGGGGACAGGCCTGGGGACGAAAAACTGTTTTTT.

The chain is built from TRBV29-1 and TRBJ2-7; D remains unclear. The CDR3 length is 9 residues. Germline CDR1 is SQVTM and CDR2 is ANQGSEA. Trimming pared 5 bases from V and 4 bases from J, leaving 3 bases between. The CDR3 is CSVQYEQYF. In DNA, the CDR3 is TGCAGCGTTCAGTACGAGCAGTACTTC.

A single count supports this clone. The chain couples TRBV10-1 to TRBJ2-2, with D possibly matching TRBD2 (6 bases). The CDR3 runs 14 residues. Trimming removed 6 bases from V and 0 bases from J, with 8 bases in between. Germline V gene sequence: CDR1 WNHNN, CDR2 SYGVQD (reference sequence). CDR3 in amino acids: CASRGLPNTGELFF. DNA of the CDR3: TGCGCCAGCAGAGGACTACCGAACACCGGGGAGCTGTTTTTT.

V usage is TRBV2 and J usage is TRBJ2-1; weak D call: TRBD2 (6 bases). The germline V and J ends were trimmed by 1 base and 3 bases, with 10 bases remaining between them. Germline V gene sequence: CDR1 SNHLY, CDR2 FYNNEI. This CDR3 spans 15 amino acids. This CDR3 reads CASSEGQGGYNEQFF. CDR3 in DNA: TGTGCCAGCAGTGAAGGGCAGGGAGGCTACAATGAGCAGTTCTTC.

The V gene is TRBV6-1, the J gene TRBJ1-4; tentative D call: TRBD1 (6 bases). Deletions cut 5 bases from V and 3 bases from J, with 10 bases between. The germline gives CDR1 MNHNS, CDR2 SASEGT. This CDR3 is 14 amino acids long. The CDR3 DNA reads TGTGCCAGCAGTCACAGGGTGCCTAATGAAAAACTGTTTTTT. It translates to CASSHRVPNEKLFF.